The T cell receptor (beta chain) under discussion was sequenced for a study of post-analysis software for immune sequencing data. For the study at large: Some patients lacked subtype; others had relapsing-remitting, secondary progressive or progressive-relapsing disease.

Whole-study results and caveats: Roughly 5 TRBV segments (TRBV5-6, TRBV5-1 and TRBV20-1 among them) occurred more frequently in patients than in controls. Significantly lower normalized Chao1 diversity was seen in multiple sclerosis patients than in controls. Strong same-batch co-clustering of samples appeared with F measure clustering.

The CDR3 is 17 residues long. Per the germline V gene, CDR1 is DFQATT and CDR2 is SNEGSKA (reference sequence). V was clipped by 0 bases and J by 2 bases; unmatched bases: 7. Prepared TCR beta cDNA libraries contained unique molecular identifiers. Out of roughly 0.85 to 11 million T cells, a few hundred thousand cDNA molecules were generated. TCRdb re-derived calls from the PCR reads in MiXCR, one entry per CDR3 protein. The data contain roughly 540,000 distinct CDR3 sequences, around 31% of them singletons. This clonotype has a handful of counts. Its specificity is unknown. The sequence came from a girl aged 2-17 years with multiple sclerosis. This chain connects TRBV20-1 to TRBJ2-1; 10 bases are a match to TRBD2. The sample consisted of blood. The CDR3 loop reads CSARDMRGLAAYNEQFF. The CDR3 DNA reads TGCAGTGCTAGAGATATGCGTGGACTAGCGGCCTACAATGAGCAGTTCTTC.